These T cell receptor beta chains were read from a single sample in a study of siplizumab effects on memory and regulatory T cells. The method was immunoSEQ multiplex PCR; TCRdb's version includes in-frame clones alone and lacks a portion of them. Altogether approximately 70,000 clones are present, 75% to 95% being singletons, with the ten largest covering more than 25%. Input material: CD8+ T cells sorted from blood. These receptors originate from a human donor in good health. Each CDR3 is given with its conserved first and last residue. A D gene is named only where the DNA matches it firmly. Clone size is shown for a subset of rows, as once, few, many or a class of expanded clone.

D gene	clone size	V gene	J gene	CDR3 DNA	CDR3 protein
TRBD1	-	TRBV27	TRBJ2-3	TGTGCCAGCAGTTTAGGAATGGGACAGGGGACAGATACGCAGTATTTT	CASSLGMGQGTDTQYF
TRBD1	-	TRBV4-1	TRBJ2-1	TGCGCCAGCAGCCACGCCGGACAGGGAGTGAGGGATGAGCAGTTCTTC	CASSHAGQGVRDEQFF
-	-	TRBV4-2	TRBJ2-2	TGTGCCAGCAGCCCCGGACAGTCCACCGGGGAGCTGTTTTTT	CASSPGQSTGELFF
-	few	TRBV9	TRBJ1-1	TGTGCCAGCAGCGTAGTAGACAACACTGAAGCTTTCTTT	CASSVVDNTEAFF
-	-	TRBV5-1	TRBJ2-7	TGCGCCAGCAGCTTGAAGAACCTACCCCCCCCCTACGAGCAGTACTTC	CASSLKNLPPPYEQYF
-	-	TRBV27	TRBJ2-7	TGTGCCAGCAGTCCTCACGGTCATGGCCACTGGGAGCAGTACTTC	CASSPHGHGHWEQYF
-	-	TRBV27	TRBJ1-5	TGTGCCAGCAGTTTAATCGCCAGCCATCAGCCCCAGCATTTT	CASSLIASHQPQHF
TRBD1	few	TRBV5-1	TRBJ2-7	TGCGCCAGCAGCTTGTTGGGACAGGGGGCGATGCACGAGCAGTACTTC	CASSLLGQGAMHEQYF
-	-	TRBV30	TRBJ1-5	TGTGCCTGGGCAGGGTGGGATAGCAATCAGCCCCAGCATTTT	CAWAGWDSNQPQHF
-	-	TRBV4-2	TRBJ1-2	TGTGCCAGCAGCCAACCACCTGGCGGCGAACGCTATGGCTACACCTTC	CASSQPPGGERYGYTF
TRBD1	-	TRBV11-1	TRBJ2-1	TGTGCCAGCAGTTTCGACAGGGGCAATAGAAATGAGCAGTTCTTC	CASSFDRGNRNEQFF
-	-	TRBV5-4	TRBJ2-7	TGTGCCAGCAATCCTGCGGGGCCACTGCACGAGCAGTACTTC	CASNPAGPLHEQYF
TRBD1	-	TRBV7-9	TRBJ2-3	TGTGCCAGCAGCCCAACCCCTGCAGGGGGCTACACAGATACGCAGTATTTT	CASSPTPAGGYTDTQYF
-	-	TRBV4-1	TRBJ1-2	TGCGCCAGCAGCCAAGACAGGGGTCCCTATGGCTACACCTTC	CASSQDRGPYGYTF
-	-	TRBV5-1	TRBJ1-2	TGCGCCAGCAGCTTTGGACAGCTCGCTGTGGATGGCTACACCTTC	CASSFGQLAVDGYTF
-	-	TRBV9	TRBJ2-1	TGTGCCAGCAGTCTGAGCTCCTACAATGAGCAGTTCTTC	CASSLSSYNEQFF
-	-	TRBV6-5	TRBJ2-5	TGTGCCAGCAGTTACTCAGGGGAGACCCAGTACTTC	CASSYSGETQYF
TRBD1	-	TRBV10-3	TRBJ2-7	TGTGCCATCAGTGGGGACAGCTCCTACGAGCAGTACTTC	CAISGDSSYEQYF
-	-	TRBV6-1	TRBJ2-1	TGTGCCAGCAGTTTGGAGCGGAGTTCGAATGAGCAGTTCTTC	CASSLERSSNEQFF
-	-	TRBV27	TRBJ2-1	TGTGCCAGCAGTTCGGGTCCTTTGGGGAATGAGCAGTTCTTC	CASSSGPLGNEQFF
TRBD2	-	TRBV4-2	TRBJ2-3	TGTGCCAGCAGCCACCGATCTAGCGGGGGGAATGCAGATACGCAGTATTTT	CASSHRSSGGNADTQYF
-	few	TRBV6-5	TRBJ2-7	TGTGCCAGCAGTTATGGCCCCAGCTCCTACGAGCAGTACTTC	CASSYGPSSYEQYF
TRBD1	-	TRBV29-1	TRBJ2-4	TGCAGCGTTGGGGACAGGGTAGGCAAAAACATTCAGTACTTC	CSVGDRVGKNIQYF
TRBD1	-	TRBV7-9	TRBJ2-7	TGTGCCAGCAGCTTAGCGCTGCAGGGGGCCAACGAGCAGTACTTC	CASSLALQGANEQYF
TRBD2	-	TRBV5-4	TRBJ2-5	TGTGCCAGCAGCTTGGGGGCAGCCGGGGGGTACCAAGAGACCCAGTACTTC	CASSLGAAGGYQETQYF
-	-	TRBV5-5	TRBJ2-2	TGTGCCAGCAGCTTGGCCCCCAGCACCGGGGAGCTGTTTTTT	CASSLAPSTGELFF
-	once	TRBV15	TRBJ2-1	TGTGCCACCAGCAGAGATCTAGAGGAGCAGTTCTTC	CATSRDLEEQFF
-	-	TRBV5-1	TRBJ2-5	TGCGCCAGCAGCTTGGTCGGCGGGATACATGAGACCCAGTACTTC	CASSLVGGIHETQYF
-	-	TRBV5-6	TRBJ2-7	TGTGCCAGCAGCTTGATAGGGGGGTACTCCGAGCAGTACTTC	CASSLIGGYSEQYF
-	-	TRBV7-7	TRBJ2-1	TGTGCTAGCAGCTTAATAGGAGGGGATGAGCAGTTCTTC	CASSLIGGDEQFF
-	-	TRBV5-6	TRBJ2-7	TGTGCCAGCAGCACCAGGGGGGGCTCCTACGAGCAGTACTTC	CASSTRGGSYEQYF
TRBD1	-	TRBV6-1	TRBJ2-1	TGTGCCAGCAGTGTCGGACAGGGTAAGTGGGAATGCGAGTTCTTC	CASSVGQGKWECEFF
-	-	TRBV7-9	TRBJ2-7	TGTGCCAGCAGCTTAGATTCTTCCTACGAGCAGTACTTC	CASSLDSSYEQYF
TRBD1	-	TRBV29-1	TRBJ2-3	TGCAGCGTTGTCGGGACAGGGATAAAAGATACGCAGTATTTT	CSVVGTGIKDTQYF
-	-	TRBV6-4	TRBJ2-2	TGTGCCAGCAGTGACTCGGGTGTAGGGAACACCGGGGAGCTGTTTTTT	CASSDSGVGNTGELFF
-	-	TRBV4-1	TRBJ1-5	TGCGCCAGCAGCCGAGGGCGGGACGACAATCAGCCCCAGCATTTT	CASSRGRDDNQPQHF
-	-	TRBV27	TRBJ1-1	TGTGCCAGCAGCTATTCAGGGGCGAACACTGAAGCTTTCTTT	CASSYSGANTEAFF
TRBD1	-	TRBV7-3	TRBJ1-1	TGTGCCAGCAGCTTAATGGGGACAGGGGACACTGAAGCTTTCTTT	CASSLMGTGDTEAFF
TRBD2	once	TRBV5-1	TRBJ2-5	TGCGCCAGCAGCTGGACTAGCGGGGGGTTAGGAGAGACCCAGTACTTC	CASSWTSGGLGETQYF
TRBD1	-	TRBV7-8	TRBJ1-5	TGTGCCAGCAGCTTAGAAGGGGACAGGGGCAATCAGCCCCAGCATTTT	CASSLEGDRGNQPQHF
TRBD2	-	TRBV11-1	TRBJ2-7	TGTGCCAGCAGCTTAAATAGCGGGAGGATAAACGAGCAGTACTTC	CASSLNSGRINEQYF
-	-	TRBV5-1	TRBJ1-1	TGCGCCAGCAGCGCCGGGGGGTATGAGGGTGAAGCTTTCTTT	CASSAGGYEGEAFF
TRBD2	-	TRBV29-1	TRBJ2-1	TGCAGCGTAAGCGGGAGCTCCTACAATGAGCAGTTCTTC	CSVSGSSYNEQFF
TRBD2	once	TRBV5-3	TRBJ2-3	TGTGCCAGAAGCTCGCGGACTCGTATAGCGGGATCCGACACAGATACGCAGTATTTT	CARSSRTRIAGSDTDTQYF
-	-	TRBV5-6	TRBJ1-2	TGTGCCAGCAGCTCTCGTGGGGCTAACTATGGCTACACCTTC	CASSSRGANYGYTF
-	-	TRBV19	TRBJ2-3	TGTGCCAGTAGTATTATGGCGGAGGGGGGACCGGATACGCAGTATTTT	CASSIMAEGGPDTQYF
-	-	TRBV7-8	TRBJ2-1	TGTGCCAGCAGCTTAAAGGCGAGGCTAGCAGCCTTCAATGAGCAGTTCTTC	CASSLKARLAAFNEQFF
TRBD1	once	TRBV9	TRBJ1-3	TGTGCCAGCTCGACAGGGGGCAAGGCTGGAAACACCATATATTTT	CASSTGGKAGNTIYF
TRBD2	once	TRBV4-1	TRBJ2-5	TGCGCCAGCAGCCCCGGACTAGCGGGAAGCCAAGAGACCCAGTACTTC	CASSPGLAGSQETQYF
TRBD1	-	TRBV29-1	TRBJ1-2	TGCAGCGTGGACAGGGGGCTTGATGGCTACACCTTC	CSVDRGLDGYTF
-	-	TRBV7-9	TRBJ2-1	TGTGCCAGCAGCACCACCGGGACTCACAATGAGCAGTTCTTC	CASSTTGTHNEQFF
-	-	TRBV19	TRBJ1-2	TGTGCCAGTACCCTAGGGAGTCCTAACTATGGCTACACCTTC	CASTLGSPNYGYTF
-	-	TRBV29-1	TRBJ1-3	TGCAGCGCTATAAAGGGTGAGACCTCTGGAAACACCATATATTTT	CSAIKGETSGNTIYF
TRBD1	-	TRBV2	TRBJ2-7	TGTGCCAGCAGACCTGGGACAGGCCTATCCTACGAGCAGTACTTC	CASRPGTGLSYEQYF
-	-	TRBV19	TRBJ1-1	TGTGCCAGTATCGGGACACCCTTGCGGACTGAAGCTTTCTTT	CASIGTPLRTEAFF